This T cell receptor beta chain emerged from a study of post-analysis software for immune sequencing data. Background on the study: Progressive-relapsing, secondary progressive and relapsing-remitting multiple sclerosis were among the disease courses included.

TCR beta libraries were prepared from cDNA with unique molecular identifiers. The authors obtained roughly 550,000 cDNA molecules from approximately 1 to 10 million T cells. One entry per CDR3 protein results from TCRdb running MiXCR on the PCR reads. Here the sample spans about 820,000 distinct CDR3 sequences, approximately 53% being singletons. The germline V gene has CDR1 MRHNA and CDR2 SNTAGT. Trimming removed 4 bases at V and 4 bases at J, with 15 bases between. The CDR3 has 15 residues. Study-wide findings and caveats: A handful of TRBV segments were significantly more frequent in patients than in controls. TRBV5-6, TRBV5-1 and TRBV20-1 were among these segments. Samples from a shared batch, those prepared together, strongly co-clustered by F measure. Those with multiple sclerosis, the patient group, showed significantly lower normalized Chao1 diversity than controls.

On this clonotype itself: Its antigen remains unknown.

The chain recombines TRBV6-4 with TRBJ2-3; D might be TRBD2 (5 bases). The TCR comes from a girl aged 10 to 17 with multiple sclerosis. Sequencing was carried out using blood. The CDR3 nucleotides are TGTGCCAGCAGTGGTCAGCACGACGGGGCAGATACGCAGTATTTT. This gives the protein CASSGQHDGADTQYF.